The 24 T cell receptor beta chains given below trace back to one sample, sequenced in a study of blood T cell repertoires in COVID-19. Sequenced by immunoSEQ multiplex PCR; TCRdb stores in-frame clones only, minus some. This sample carries approximately 230,000 clones, more than 70% of them seen once, and the ten largest clones take just under 6.5%. Sequenced input: peripheral blood. Every receptor here comes from a woman aged 25 to 39 with COVID-19, enrolled during active disease.

The rearrangement joins TRBV19 to TRBJ1-1; 9 nucleotides line up with TRBD1. The CDR3 spans 14 residues. Unmatched junction bases numbered 10, after V lost 10 bases and J lost 4 bases. Per the germline V gene, CDR1 is LNHDA and CDR2 is SQIVND (reference sequence). CDR3 protein: CATLPGQGFTEAFF. CDR3 nucleotides: TGTGCCACGTTACCGGGACAGGGATTCACTGAAGCTTTCTTT.

The table lists this clone with a count of one. V is TRBV18 and J is TRBJ1-1, with TRBD1 matching over 7 bases. Germline CDR1 and CDR2: KGHSH and LQKENI. The CDR3 extends over 15 amino acids. With V trimmed by 1 base and J by 5 bases, 7 bases remained unmatched. Written as DNA, the CDR3 is TGTGCCAGCTCACCACGTGACAGGGTGGGGACTGAAGCTTTCTTT. Translating gives CASSPRDRVGTEAFF.

The genes are TRBV4-1 and TRBJ2-1, with a possible D match to TRBD1 (6 bases). Germline V gene sequence: CDR1 MGHRA, CDR2 YSYEKL. The V and J ends lost 2 bases and 10 bases respectively, with 18 bases between them. The CDR3 has 15 residues. The CDR3 here is CASSQPISSGTEQFF. CDR3 coding DNA: TGCGCCAGCAGCCAACCAATCTCATCCGGGACAGAGCAGTTCTTC.

The gene calls are TRBV6-5 and TRBJ2-1; no reliable D call. V lost 0 bases and J lost 11, with 11 bases in between. In germline, CDR1 is MNHEY, CDR2 SVGAGI. The CDR3 has 13 residues. The CDR3 loop is CASSYSIQAQQFF. In DNA form, the CDR3 reads TGTGCCAGCAGTTACTCGATTCAGGCCCAGCAGTTCTTC.

DNA for the CDR3: TGTGCCAGCAGCCAAGATTACCTACAGTTCACAGATACGCAGTATTTT. Encoded protein: CASSQDYLQFTDTQYF. The rearrangement links TRBV4-2 to TRBJ2-3; D not resolved. CDR1 and CDR2 from the germline V gene are LGHNA and YNFKEQ. This CDR3 comprises 16 residues. Between the trimmed V and J ends, which lost 0 bases and 2 bases, there was a span of 12 bases.

V is TRBV9 and J is TRBJ1-2; D uncertain. CDR3 length: 15 amino acids. The germline V gene has CDR1 SGDLS and CDR2 YYNGEE. Trimming left V 2 bases short and J 4 bases short, with 15 bases between. Here the CDR3 reads CASSVIGGSFYGYTF. The CDR3 region has the DNA TGTGCCAGCAGCGTGATCGGCGGGAGCTTCTATGGCTACACCTTC. The full variable domain, with the rest looked up from reference TRBV9 and TRBJ1-2, is DSGVTQTPKHLITATGQRVTLRCSPRSGDLSVYWYQQSLDQGLQFLIQYYNGEERAKGNILERFSAQQFPDLHSELNLSSLELGDSALYFCASSVIGGSFYGYTFGSGTRLTVV.

The V gene is TRBV5-1, the J gene TRBJ2-3; 15 nucleotides agree with TRBD2. Germline values: CDR1 SGHRS, CDR2 YFSETQ. The CDR3 contains 16 residues. J lost 8 bases, V lost 4 bases, and 8 bases had no gene match. This CDR3 reads CASSPRTSGGAGTQYF. The CDR3, as DNA: TGCGCCAGCAGCCCTCGGACTAGCGGGGGGGCCGGTACGCAGTATTTT.

This chain links TRBV5-1 with TRBJ2-1; 9 positions match TRBD1. Per the germline V gene, CDR1 is SGHRS and CDR2 is YFSETQ. The V segment lost 0 bases and the J segment 7 bases; nucleotides outside the gene matches: 11. The CDR3 is 17 residues long. The CDR3 DNA reads as TGCGCCAGCAGCTTGGGCCCCGGGACAGGGTTACGGAATGAGCAGTTCTTC. Translated: CASSLGPGTGLRNEQFF.

The V call is TRBV4-3, the J call TRBJ2-1, with 14 bases identical to TRBD2. V lost 4 bases and J lost 2; bases outside the gene matches: 4. CDR3 size: 17 residues. CDR1 is LGHNA, CDR2 YSLEER, per germline. Here the CDR3 reads CASSRQTSGGAYNEQFF. The CDR3 DNA follows: TGCGCCAGCAGCCGTCAGACTAGCGGGGGGGCCTACAATGAGCAGTTCTTC.

The J gene is TRBJ2-1, the V gene TRBV27, with a possible D match to TRBD2 (6 bases). V was clipped by 5 bases and J by 1 base, with 9 bases between them. Germline V gene lookup returns CDR1 MNHEY and CDR2 SMNVEV (reference sequence). The CDR3 contains 14 residues. The CDR3 DNA follows: TGTGCCAGCAGTCGCGGGGATTCCTACAATGAGCAGTTCTTC. This translates into CASSRGDSYNEQFF.

This clone was picked up a small number of times. The chain links TRBV4-3 to TRBJ1-5, with a possible D match to TRBD1 (5 bases). CDR3 length: 17 amino acids. Trimming removed 0 bases from V and 6 bases from J, with 18 bases in between. Germline V gene sequence: CDR1 LGHNA, CDR2 YSLEER. Here the CDR3 reads CASSQDLDGTGGQPQHF. The CDR3 coding sequence is TGCGCCAGCAGCCAAGATTTGGACGGCACGGGGGGTCAGCCCCAGCATTTT.

This clone appeared once. This chain uses TRBV11-2 with TRBJ2-3, with D perhaps TRBD1 (5 bases). The length of the CDR3 is 14 residues. Germline V CDR1 and CDR2: SGHAT, FQNNGV. Trimming shortened V by 6 bases and J by 4 bases, and 14 bases separated the two germline ends. CDR3 protein: CASRPGRVADTQYF. The CDR3 coding sequence is TGTGCCAGCAGACCAGGCAGGGTGGCAGATACGCAGTATTTT.

This clone came up a few times. The chain is built from TRBV2 and TRBJ1-6, with D perhaps TRBD1 (6 bases). The germline gives CDR1 SNHLY, CDR2 FYNNEI. The V gene lost 4 bases and the J gene lost 15 bases, with 10 bases spanning the gap. CDR3 length equals 11 residues. DNA for the CDR3: TGTGCCAGCAGTGGCACAGGGCTCCTCCACTTT. It specifies CASSGTGLLHF.

V gene TRBV7-6 combines with J gene TRBJ2-3; weak D call: TRBD2 (6 bases). Germline V lookup: CDR1 SGHVS, CDR2 FNYEAQ. Trimming shortened V by 5 bases and J by 7 bases, and 13 bases separated the two germline ends. The CDR3 length is 13 residues. As DNA, the CDR3 is TGTGCCAGCAGCGCGGACTACCGCCATACGCAGTATTTT. This sequence encodes CASSADYRHTQYF. Together with reference TRBV7-6 and TRBJ2-3, the CDR3 gives the full variable domain: GAGVSQSPRYKVTKRGQDVALRCDPISGHVSLYWYRQALGQGPEFLTYFNYEAQQDKSGLPNDRFSAERPEGSISTLTIQRTEQRDSAMYRCASSADYRHTQYFGPGTRLTVL.

This chain uses TRBV29-1 with TRBJ1-5; a possible D gene is TRBD1 (5 bases). The germline V gene encodes CDR1 SQVTM and CDR2 ANQGSEA. The V gene lost 4 bases and the J gene lost 2 bases, with 12 bases spanning the gap. The CDR3 has 14 residues. The CDR3 nucleotides read TGCAGCGTTGGTGGGGGGGATGGCAATCAGCCCCAGCATTTT. Residues: CSVGGGDGNQPQHF.

This clone was seen a single time. DNA of the CDR3: TGCAGTGCCCCTCGCTCCTACGAGCAGTACTTC. Translation gives CSAPRSYEQYF. The rearrangement links TRBV20-1 to TRBJ2-7; D unclear. The V gene lost 6 bases and the J gene lost 0 bases, with 6 bases spanning the gap. This CDR3 is 11 amino acids long. CDR1 is DFQATT, CDR2 SNEGSKA, per germline (reference sequence).

The J gene is TRBJ1-6, the V gene TRBV2, with D possibly TRBD1 on 5 matching bases. The V and J ends lost 8 bases and 3 bases respectively, with 11 bases between them. There are 14 residues in the CDR3. Germline CDR1 SNHLY, CDR2 FYNNEI. The CDR3 reads CASGPDSYNSPLHF. The CDR3 DNA reads TGTGCCAGCGGACCTGACAGCTATAATTCACCCCTCCACTTT.

V is TRBV7-8 and J is TRBJ2-7, with 7 positions matching TRBD1. Germline loops: CDR1 SGHVS, CDR2 FQNEAQ. After removal of 4 bases from V and 2 bases from J, the junction contained 2 bases not matched to a gene. The CDR3 has 13 amino acids. In nucleotides, the CDR3 is TGTGCCAGCAGCTGGGGACAGCCCTACGAGCAGTACTTC. Protein: CASSWGQPYEQYF.

The V gene is TRBV25-1, the J gene TRBJ2-1; 12 positions match TRBD1. Germline V lookup: CDR1 MGHDK, CDR2 SYGVNS. The CDR3 has 18 residues. V was clipped by 8 bases and J by 1 base; unmatched bases: 12. CDR3 loop: CASLGTGGDIGSYNEQFF. CDR3 bases: TGTGCCAGCCTCGGGACAGGGGGCGATATTGGATCCTACAATGAGCAGTTCTTC.

With regard to this clone: At the DNA level, this CDR3 is encoded by other sequences in the same sample as well. This chain joins TRBV4-3 and TRBJ1-4; a weak D match, TRBD1 (6 bases). The CDR3 contains 15 residues. Germline-derived CDR1 and CDR2 are LGHNA and YSLEER. V was clipped by 0 bases and J by 7 bases, with 12 bases between them. The CDR3 bases are TGCGCCAGCAGCCAAGATGGGGGGGCGGGTGAAAAACTGTTTTTT. Protein product: CASSQDGGAGEKLFF.

The chain links TRBV27 to TRBJ2-7; maybe TRBD2 (6 bases). V was pared by 4 bases and J by 4 bases, with 14 bases between. The CDR3 runs to 14 residues. Germline CDR1 is MNHEY and CDR2 is SMNVEV (reference sequence). The CDR3 DNA sequence: TGTGCCAGCAGTTCGAGGGGAGGAGGTTACGAGCAGTACTTC. Amino acids: CASSSRGGGYEQYF.

The rearrangement joins TRBV29-1 to TRBJ1-1; 10 positions match TRBD1. The CDR3 totals 24 residues. V trimming: 7 bases; J trimming: 2 bases; junction bases outside the gene matches: 37. Germline V gives CDR1 SQVTM, CDR2 ANQGSEA. The CDR3 DNA reads as TGCAGCGCCCAACGCCGGGACAGGGGTGTAAAGGAAGCTAAAGATTATATTGCTAACACTGAAGCTTTCTTT. The encoded protein is CSAQRRDRGVKEAKDYIANTEAFF.

The chain links TRBV5-1 to TRBJ1-1; D is possibly TRBD1 (5 bases). The CDR3 sequence is 16 residues long. V gave up 0 bases and J gave up 1 base, with 13 bases separating them. The germline CDR1 and CDR2 sequences are SGHRS and YFSETQ. The CDR3 bases are TGCGCCAGCAGCTTGGAAGCAGGGTTCCCGAACACTGAAGCTTTCTTT. It codes for CASSLEAGFPNTEAFF. Combining the CDR3 with reference TRBV5-1 and TRBJ1-1 gives the whole variable domain KAGVTQTPRYLIKTRGQQVTLSCSPISGHRSVSWYQQTPGQGLQFLFEYFSETQRNKGNFPGRFSGRQFSNSRSEMNVSTLELGDSALYLCASSLEAGFPNTEAFFGQGTRLTVV.

The rearrangement joins TRBV7-9 to TRBJ1-2; D is undetermined. The CDR3 consists of 12 residues. The ends were cut back, 1 base at V and 8 bases at J, with 8 bases in the middle. From germline, CDR1 is SEHNR and CDR2 FQNEAQ (reference sequence). The CDR3 DNA follows: TGTGCCAGCAGCTTAGGCAGTCTGGGCTACACCTTC. Its protein is CASSLGSLGYTF.